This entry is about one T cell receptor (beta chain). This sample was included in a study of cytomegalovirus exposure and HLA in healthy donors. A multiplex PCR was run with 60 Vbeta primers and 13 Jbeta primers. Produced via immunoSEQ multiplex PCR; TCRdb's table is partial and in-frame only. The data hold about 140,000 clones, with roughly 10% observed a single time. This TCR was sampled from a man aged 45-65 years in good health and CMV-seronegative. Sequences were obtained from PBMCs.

CDR3 coding DNA: TGTGCCAGCAGCATAGGACAGTACCCCGGGGAGACCCAGTACTTC. Translating gives CASSIGQYPGETQYF. The V and J genes are TRBV7-3 and TRBJ2-5; possible D gene TRBD1, 6 bases. This CDR3 has 15 amino acids. Deletions cut 5 bases from V and 5 bases from J, with 18 bases between. Germline-derived CDR1 and CDR2 are SGHTA and FQGTGA.